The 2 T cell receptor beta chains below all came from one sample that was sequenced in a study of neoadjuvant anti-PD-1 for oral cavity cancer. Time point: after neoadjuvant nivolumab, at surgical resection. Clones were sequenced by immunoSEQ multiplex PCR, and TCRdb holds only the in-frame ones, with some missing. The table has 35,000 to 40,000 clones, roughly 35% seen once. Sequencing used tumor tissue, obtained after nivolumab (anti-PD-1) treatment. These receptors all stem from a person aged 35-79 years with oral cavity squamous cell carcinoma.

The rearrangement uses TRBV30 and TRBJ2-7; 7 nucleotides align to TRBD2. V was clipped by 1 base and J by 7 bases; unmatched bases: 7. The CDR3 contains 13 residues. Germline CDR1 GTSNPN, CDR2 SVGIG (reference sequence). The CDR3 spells CAWSGYTGGEQYF. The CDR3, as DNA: TGTGCCTGGAGTGGATATACCGGGGGGGAGCAGTACTTC.

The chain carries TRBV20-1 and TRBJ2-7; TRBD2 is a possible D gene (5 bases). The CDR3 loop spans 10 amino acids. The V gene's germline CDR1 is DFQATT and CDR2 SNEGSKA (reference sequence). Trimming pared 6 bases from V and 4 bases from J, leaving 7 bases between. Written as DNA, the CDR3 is TGCAGTGCGGAGGTTTACGAGCAGTACTTC. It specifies CSAEVYEQYF.